These T cell receptor beta chains were read from a single sample in a study of blood T cell repertoires in COVID-19. The table came from immunoSEQ multiplex PCR; TCRdb's copy has only in-frame clones and leaves some out. The repertoire includes fewer than 200,000 clones, roughly 85% of them detected once, and under 25% sits in the top ten. Sequenced input: peripheral blood. These receptors originate from a man in his 60s with active or convalescent COVID-19. The CDR3 runs from the conserved cysteine through the conserved F or W. D genes are given only for firm matches. Only some rows state a clone size, as once, few, many or a class for expanded clones.

. | TRBD1 | TRBJ1-1 | TRBV3-1/TRBV3-2 | CASSQGGPGQVNTEAFF | TGTGCCAGCAGCCAAGGGGGCCCGGGACAGGTGAACACTGAAGCTTTCTTT
. | . | TRBJ1-5 | TRBV7-2 | CASSSRPREDQPQHF | TGTGCCAGCAGCTCTAGACCCAGAGAAGATCAGCCCCAGCATTTT
. | TRBD2 | TRBJ2-5 | TRBV5-1 | CASSVMRRGLETQYF | TGCGCCAGCAGCGTCATGAGGCGGGGGTTGGAGACCCAGTACTTC
. | . | TRBJ2-7 | TRBV3-1/TRBV3-2 | CASSRNPLTTSYEQYF | TGTGCCAGCAGCCGAAACCCACTAACTACCTCCTACGAGCAGTACTTC
. | . | TRBJ2-2 | TRBV11-2 | CASSGTGSNTGELFF | TGTGCCAGCAGCGGAACAGGGTCGAACACCGGGGAGCTGTTTTTT
once | TRBD1 | TRBJ2-1 | TRBV7-7 | CASSPPRQGCDEQFF | TGTGCCAGCAGCCCACCCCGACAGGGGTGCGATGAGCAGTTCTTC
few | . | TRBJ1-6 | TRBV9 | CASSVEQNHNSPLHF | TGTGCCAGCAGCGTAGAACAGAATCATAATTCACCCCTCCACTTT
. | . | TRBJ1-2 | TRBV12-5 | CASGLTVNYGYTF | TGTGCTAGTGGGCTGACAGTTAACTATGGCTACACCTTC
. | . | TRBJ2-6 | TRBV5-1 | CASAQGDSSGANVLTF | TGCGCCAGCGCCCAAGGAGACAGCTCTGGGGCCAACGTCCTGACTTTC
. | TRBD2 | TRBJ2-5 | TRBV11-2 | CASSTFLGLAGGKETQYF | TGTGCCAGCAGCACATTTCTTGGACTAGCGGGGGGAAAAGAGACCCAGTACTTC
. | TRBD2 | TRBJ2-3 | TRBV13 | CASSWFSSGVGRDTQYF | TGTGCCAGCAGCTGGTTTTCTAGCGGGGTGGGTAGAGATACGCAGTATTTT
. | . | TRBJ1-4 | TRBV9 | CASSVSLQGGEKLFF | TGTGCCAGCAGCGTGAGCCTACAGGGTGGAGAAAAACTGTTTTTT
. | TRBD1 | TRBJ2-4 | TRBV5-1 | CASSYGQGQNIQYF | TGCGCCAGCAGCTACGGACAGGGACAAAACATTCAGTACTTC
. | . | TRBJ2-6 | TRBV18 | CASSPGESGANVLTF | TGTGCCAGCTCACCAGGAGAGTCTGGGGCCAACGTCCTGACTTTC
. | TRBD1 | TRBJ1-2 | TRBV6-2/TRBV6-3 | CASSAQGGYGYTF | TGTGCCAGCAGTGCACAGGGGGGGTATGGCTACACCTTC
few | TRBD1 | TRBJ1-2 | TRBV2 | CASSSEGARGGYTF | TGTGCCAGCAGTTCGGAGGGGGCGAGAGGTGGCTACACCTTC
. | TRBD1 | TRBJ1-5 | TRBV2 | CASSGDRVQPQHF | TGTGCCAGCAGTGGGGACAGGGTTCAGCCCCAGCATTTT
. | TRBD2 | TRBJ2-3 | TRBV5-4 | CASSFGTSGLTDTQYF | TGTGCCAGCAGCTTCGGGACTAGCGGTCTCACAGATACGCAGTATTTT
. | . | TRBJ2-5 | TRBV11-2 | CASSLTRGFETQYF | TGTGCCAGCAGCCTAACCCGGGGGTTCGAGACCCAGTACTTC
. | . | TRBJ1-2 | TRBV5-5 | CASSLAGNGYTF | TGTGCCAGCAGCTTGGCAGGGAATGGCTACACCTTC
. | TRBD2 | TRBJ2-3 | TRBV2 | CASRQLAGGADTQYF | TGTGCCAGCAGGCAACTAGCGGGGGGTGCAGATACGCAGTATTTT
. | . | TRBJ1-4 | TRBV30 | CAWSGNSGRLEKLFF | TGTGCCTGGAGTGGAAACAGCGGGAGACTTGAAAAACTGTTTTTT
. | . | TRBJ1-4 | TRBV19 | CASTTTTAGYEKLFF | TGTGCCAGTACCACCACAACAGCGGGGTATGAAAAACTGTTTTTT
. | . | TRBJ1-4 | TRBV2 | CASSDSRVGEKLFF | TGTGCCAGCAGTGATTCGAGGGTTGGTGAAAAACTGTTTTTT
. | . | TRBJ1-1 | TRBV11-2 | CASSLGGEGGSTEAFF | TGTGCCAGCAGCTTAGGTGGGGAGGGGGGAAGCACTGAAGCTTTCTTT
. | . | TRBJ2-2 | TRBV9 | CASSVGGNTGELFF | TGTGCCAGCAGCGTAGGAGGGAACACCGGGGAGCTGTTTTTT
few | TRBD1 | TRBJ1-2 | TRBV19 | CASSSWTGEDGYTF | TGTGCCAGTAGTTCCTGGACAGGAGAGGACGGCTACACCTTC
. | . | TRBJ1-1 | TRBV7-9 | CASSLETSGGAFF | TGTGCCAGCAGCTTAGAGACCAGCGGAGGGGCTTTCTTT
. | TRBD2 | TRBJ2-3 | TRBV5-1 | CASSPPALGLAVTDTQYF | TGCGCCAGCAGCCCCCCGGCACTGGGACTAGCGGTCACAGATACGCAGTATTTT
. | TRBD2 | TRBJ2-3 | TRBV7-9 | CASSLAPSGASGTDTQYF | TGTGCCAGCAGCTTAGCCCCTAGCGGGGCCTCAGGGACAGATACGCAGTATTTT
. | TRBD1 | TRBJ2-7 | TRBV27 | CASSLGTGSHEQYF | TGTGCCAGCAGTTTAGGGACAGGGTCCCACGAGCAGTACTTC
. | TRBD2 | TRBJ2-3 | TRBV6-5 | CASSYREGDTQYF | TGTGCCAGCAGTTACAGGGAGGGGGATACGCAGTATTTT
. | . | TRBJ1-1 | TRBV4-2 | CASSQALIGGTEAFF | TGTGCCAGCAGCCAAGCCTTAATAGGGGGCACTGAAGCTTTCTTT
. | . | TRBJ2-7 | TRBV9 | CASSRTLGSSYEQYF | TGTGCCAGCAGCCGTACCCTGGGCAGTTCCTACGAGCAGTACTTC
. | . | TRBJ1-5 | TRBV7-9 | CASSLRAQPQHF | TGTGCCAGCAGCTTACGCGCTCAGCCCCAGCATTTT
. | TRBD1 | TRBJ1-1 | TRBV19 | CASGKDRGGMNTEAFF | TGTGCCAGTGGAAAGGACAGGGGAGGGATGAACACTGAAGCTTTCTTT
. | . | TRBJ1-1 | TRBV29-1 | CSVGQAKDEAFF | TGCAGCGTTGGACAAGCAAAGGATGAAGCTTTCTTT
. | . | TRBJ1-5 | TRBV20-1 | CSASTTRGGNQPQHF | TGCAGTGCTAGTACTACGCGGGGAGGCAATCAGCCCCAGCATTTT
. | TRBD1 | TRBJ2-5 | TRBV24-1 | CATGEAGQGTSQETQYF | TGTGCCACGGGAGAGGCGGGACAGGGGACTTCTCAAGAGACCCAGTACTTC
. | TRBD2 | TRBJ2-5 | TRBV24-1 | CATSDPGLAGGETQYF | TGTGCCACCAGTGATCCTGGACTAGCGGGGGGGGAGACCCAGTACTTC
. | TRBD1 | TRBJ2-5 | TRBV2 | CASSTGGGETQYF | TGTGCCAGCAGTACAGGGGGCGGGGAGACCCAGTACTTC
. | . | TRBJ1-6 | TRBV6-5 | CASSSSRDLGTLHF | TGTGCCAGCAGTTCCTCCCGGGATCTCGGCACCCTCCACTTT
. | . | TRBJ1-5 | TRBV6-1 | CASSDSTGRQPQHF | TGTGCCAGCAGTGATAGCACAGGGCGGCAGCCCCAGCATTTT
. | . | TRBJ1-5 | TRBV6-6 | CASRPGQINQPQHF | TGTGCCAGCAGACCTGGACAGATCAATCAGCCCCAGCATTTT
. | . | TRBJ1-5 | TRBV5-6 | CASSLKGGSNQPQHF | TGTGCCAGCAGCTTGAAAGGAGGGAGCAATCAGCCCCAGCATTTT
. | TRBD2 | TRBJ2-7 | TRBV7-2 | CASSLGLAGPYEQYF | TGTGCCAGCAGCCTAGGGCTAGCGGGCCCCTACGAGCAGTACTTC
. | . | TRBJ1-2 | TRBV3-1/TRBV3-2 | CASTARADYGYTF | TGTGCCAGCACCGCGAGGGCAGACTATGGCTACACCTTC
. | TRBD1 | TRBJ1-6 | TRBV2 | CASSDRAGWTGDNSPLHF | TGTGCCAGCAGTGACAGGGCTGGTTGGACAGGGGATAATTCACCCCTCCACTTT